The next 15 T cell receptor beta chains were all read from a single sample in a study of a mutant IDH1 vaccine in newly diagnosed glioma. Only in-frame clones appear in the TCRdb table, and some are missing; sequencing was by immunoSEQ multiplex PCR. Among about 27,000 clones, more than 65% were seen once, and the ten largest hold over 6.5%. This sample's time point: week 35, safety follow-up. Doses consisted of 300 ug of mutant IDH1 20-mer peptide each, paired with topical imiquimod. Their cognate antigens are unknown. Material: PBMCs, obtained from a glioma patient whose treatment included an IDH1 peptide vaccine. These receptor sequences come from a man aged 50-59 years with glioma.

This clone appeared a few times. The V gene is TRBV4-1, the J gene TRBJ1-1, with 10 bases matching TRBD1. This CDR3 contains 18 residues. CDR1 is MGHRA and CDR2 is YSYEKL in the germline V gene. V shed 1 base and J 11 bases; nucleotides not matched to a gene: 19. The CDR3 DNA reads as TGCGCCAGCAGCCAAGGATTTAGCCGGGACAGGGGTCGAAGAGGCGCTTTCTTT. Its translation is CASSQGFSRDRGRRGAFF.

The chain combines TRBV30 with TRBJ1-1, with D unresolved. There are 12 residues in the CDR3. The V gene's germline CDR1 is GTSNPN and CDR2 SVGIG (reference sequence). Trimming removed 0 bases from V and 4 bases from J, with 6 bases in between. The CDR3, as DNA: TGTGCCTGGAGTGTTCGAAGCACTGAAGCTTTCTTT. It is translated as CAWSVRSTEAFF.

The chain uses TRBV5-1 and TRBJ2-7, with D possibly matching TRBD2 (5 bases). CDR1 and CDR2 (germline): SGHRS, YFSETQ. CDR3 length: 14 residues. The V gene lost 2 bases and the J gene lost 4 bases, with 13 bases spanning the gap. CDR3 in DNA: TGCGCCAGCAGCTTCCGGGATTTCAAATACGAGCAGTACTTC. Protein: CASSFRDFKYEQYF.

The J gene is TRBJ2-5, the V gene TRBV7-2, with 12 nucleotides matching TRBD2. The ends lost 5 bases at V and 5 bases at J; junction bases unmatched: 9. The CDR3 is made up of 16 amino acids. Germline values: CDR1 SGHTA, CDR2 FQGNSA. The CDR3 DNA follows: TGTGCCAGCAGCCAGACTAGCGGGAGTAGTTGGGAGACCCAGTACTTC. Residues: CASSQTSGSSWETQYF.

This clone has a single count. The chain carries TRBV5-4 and TRBJ2-1; 7 bases match TRBD2. Trimming at V came to 0 bases and at J to 3 bases, leaving 3 bases not matched to a gene. The CDR3 extends over 15 amino acids. Looked up from germline, CDR1 is SGHNT and CDR2 is YYREEE (reference sequence). DNA of the CDR3: TGTGCCAGCAGCTTGGCGGGGGGTATCTACAATGAGCAGTTCTTC. Its protein product is CASSLAGGIYNEQFF. The full variable domain, rest sourced from reference TRBV5-4 and TRBJ2-1, is ETGVTQSPTHLIKTRGQQVTLRCSSQSGHNTVSWYQQALGQGPQFIFQYYREEENGRGNFPPRFSGLQFPNYSSELNVNALELDDSALYLCASSLAGGIYNEQFFGPGTRLTVL.

The chain carries TRBV2 and TRBJ2-2; TRBD1 is a possible D gene (5 bases). The germline gives CDR1 SNHLY, CDR2 FYNNEI. CDR3 length: 14 residues. V was trimmed by 6 bases and J by 0 bases, leaving 8 bases between them. CDR3 nucleotides: TGTGCCAGCAGGATACAGGCGAACACCGGGGAGCTGTTTTTT. Its translation is CASRIQANTGELFF.

This clone showed up just a few times. V usage is TRBV28 and J usage is TRBJ1-5, with no clear D. V lost 8 bases, J lost 6 bases, and 20 bases lay in between. The CDR3 is made up of 15 amino acids. Germline V lookup: CDR1 MDHEN, CDR2 SYDVKM. The CDR3 loop reads CASLRRAGLSQPQHF. The CDR3 nucleotides are TGTGCCAGCCTCCGTAGGGCAGGTTTGAGTCAGCCCCAGCATTTT. The entire variable domain, with the rest obtained from reference TRBV28 and TRBJ1-5, is as follows: DVKVTQSSRYLVKRTGEKVFLECVQDMDHENMFWYRQDPGLGLRLIYFSYDVKMKEKGDIPEGYSVSREKKERFSLILESASTNQTSMYLCASLRRAGLSQPQHFGDGTRLSIL.

The gene calls are TRBV18 and TRBJ2-2, with D maybe TRBD1 (5 bases). V was shortened by 1 base and J by 7 bases, with 22 bases between the two germline ends. This CDR3 is built from 18 residues. Germline loops: CDR1 KGHSH, CDR2 LQKENI. The DNA of the CDR3 is TGTGCCAGCTCACCACGCGTTTACAGGATGGCCCTTGGCGGGGAGCTGTTTTTT. Translated, it gives CASSPRVYRMALGGELFF.

This chain links TRBV19 with TRBJ1-1; TRBD1 is a possible D gene (5 bases). CDR3 length: 14 residues. The V and J ends lost 3 bases and 0 bases respectively, with 8 bases between them. Germline-derived CDR1 and CDR2 are LNHDA and SQIVND (reference sequence). The chain's CDR3 is CASSIGTLNTEAFF. The CDR3 nucleotides are TGTGCCAGTAGTATTGGGACTTTGAACACTGAAGCTTTCTTT.

The chain combines TRBV5-6 with TRBJ1-1; D gene ambiguous. The V and J ends lost 0 bases and 10 bases respectively, with 13 bases between them. CDR1 and CDR2 (germline): SGHDT, YYEEEE. The CDR3 is 13 residues long. This CDR3 is CASSLATPGVAFF. The CDR3 region has the DNA TGTGCCAGCAGCTTGGCGACCCCCGGTGTAGCTTTCTTT.

V usage is TRBV2 and J usage is TRBJ1-2, with D unresolved. Trimming stripped 5 bases from V and 3 bases from J, with 13 bases between. The CDR3 covers 14 residues. The germline CDR1 and CDR2 sequences are SNHLY and FYNNEI. The CDR3 loop is CASSPSAGYYGYTF. Written as DNA, the CDR3 is TGTGCCAGCAGTCCCTCGGCAGGCTACTATGGCTACACCTTC.

This clone has only one observation. The chain uses TRBV7-9 and TRBJ2-2; D unresolved. V was trimmed by 0 bases and J by 4 bases, leaving 3 bases between them. The germline V gene has CDR1 SEHNR and CDR2 FQNEAQ (reference sequence). The CDR3 extends over 13 amino acids. The CDR3 sequence is CASSLATTGELFF. Here the CDR3 DNA reads TGTGCCAGCAGCTTAGCCACCACCGGGGAGCTGTTTTTT.

J is TRBJ1-5 and V is TRBV7-8; D is unclear. The ends were cut back, 5 bases at V and 3 bases at J, with 17 bases in the middle. CDR3 length: 16 amino acids. Germline loops: CDR1 SGHVS, CDR2 FQNEAQ. The CDR3 DNA is TGTGCCAGCAGCCCAAAAACGGGAGTCGCCAATCAGCCCCAGCATTTT. Its translation: CASSPKTGVANQPQHF. Supplemented by reference TRBV7-8 and TRBJ1-5, the full variable domain reads GAGVSQSPRYKVAKRGQDVALRCDPISGHVSLFWYQQALGQGPEFLTYFQNEAQLDKSGLPSDRFFAERPEGSVSTLKIQRTQQEDSAVYLCASSPKTGVANQPQHFGDGTRLSIL.

The V gene is TRBV19, the J gene TRBJ1-2; perhaps TRBD1 as D (6 bases). This CDR3 spans 14 amino acids. Germline values: CDR1 LNHDA, CDR2 SQIVND (reference sequence). The germline V and J ends were trimmed by 6 bases and 6 bases, with 17 bases remaining between them. CDR3 amino acids: CASRQRGGEDGYTF. Written as DNA, the CDR3 is TGTGCCAGTAGACAAAGAGGGGGAGAGGATGGCTACACCTTC.

This rearrangement joins TRBV30 to TRBJ2-3; D may correspond to TRBD1 or TRBD2 (6 bases each). Trimming took off 5 bases at V and 2 bases at J, with 11 bases between the two ends. The CDR3 is 13 amino acids. Germline CDR1 and CDR2: GTSNPN and SVGIG (reference sequence). CDR3 in DNA: TGTGCCTGGGGCAGGGGACTCACAGATACGCAGTATTTT. This encodes CAWGRGLTDTQYF.